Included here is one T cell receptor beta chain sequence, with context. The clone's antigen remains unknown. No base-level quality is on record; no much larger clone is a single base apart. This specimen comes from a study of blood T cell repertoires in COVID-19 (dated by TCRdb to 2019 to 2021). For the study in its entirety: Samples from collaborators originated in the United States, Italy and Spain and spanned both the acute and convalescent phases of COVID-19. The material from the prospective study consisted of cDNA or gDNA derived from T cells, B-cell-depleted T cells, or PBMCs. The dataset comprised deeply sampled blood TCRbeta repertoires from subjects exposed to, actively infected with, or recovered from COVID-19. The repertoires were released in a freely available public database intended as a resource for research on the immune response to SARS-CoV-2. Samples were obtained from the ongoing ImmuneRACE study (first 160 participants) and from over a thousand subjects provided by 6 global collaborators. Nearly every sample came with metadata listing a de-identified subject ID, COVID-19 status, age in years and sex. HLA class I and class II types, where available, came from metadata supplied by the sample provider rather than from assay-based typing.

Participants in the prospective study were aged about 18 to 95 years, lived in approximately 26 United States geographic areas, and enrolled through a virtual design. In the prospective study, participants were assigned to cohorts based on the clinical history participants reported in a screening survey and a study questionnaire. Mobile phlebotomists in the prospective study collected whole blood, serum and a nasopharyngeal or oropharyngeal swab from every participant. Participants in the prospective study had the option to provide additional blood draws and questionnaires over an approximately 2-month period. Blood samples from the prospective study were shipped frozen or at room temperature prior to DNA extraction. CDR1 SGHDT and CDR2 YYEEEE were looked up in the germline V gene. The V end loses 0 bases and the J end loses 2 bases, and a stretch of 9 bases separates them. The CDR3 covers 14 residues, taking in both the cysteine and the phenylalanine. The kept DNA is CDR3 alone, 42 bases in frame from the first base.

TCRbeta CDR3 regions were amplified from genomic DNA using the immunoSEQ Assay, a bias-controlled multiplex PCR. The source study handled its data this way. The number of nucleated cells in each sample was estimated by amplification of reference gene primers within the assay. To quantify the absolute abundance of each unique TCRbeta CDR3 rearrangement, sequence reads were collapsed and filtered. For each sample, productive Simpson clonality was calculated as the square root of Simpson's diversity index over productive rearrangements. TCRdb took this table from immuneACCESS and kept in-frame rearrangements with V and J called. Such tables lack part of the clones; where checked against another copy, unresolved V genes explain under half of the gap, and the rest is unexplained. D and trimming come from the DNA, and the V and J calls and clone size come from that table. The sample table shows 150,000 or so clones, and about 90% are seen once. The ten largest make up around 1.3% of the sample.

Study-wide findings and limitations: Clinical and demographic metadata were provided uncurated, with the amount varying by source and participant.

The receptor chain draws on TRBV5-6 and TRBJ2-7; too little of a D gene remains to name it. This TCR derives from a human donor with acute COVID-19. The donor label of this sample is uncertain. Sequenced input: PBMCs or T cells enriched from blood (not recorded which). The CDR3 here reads CASSLGQQTYEQYF. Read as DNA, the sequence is TGTGCCAGCAGCTTGGGACAACAAACCTACGAGCAGTACTTC.